The TCR beta chain under discussion was sequenced for a study of blood T cell repertoires in COVID-19. Study overall: Donors in the United States, Italy and Spain gave samples during acute or convalescent COVID-19. Sources were T cells, B-cell-depleted T cells, or PBMCs; the material itself was cDNA or gDNA.

Sequencing used immunoSEQ multiplex PCR; TCRdb keeps in-frame clones, though not all of them. The top ten hold 5% to 6% of the sample, which has more than 90,000 clones, approximately 92% seen once. Material for sequencing was peripheral blood. This TCR derives from a man aged 45-60 years with active COVID-19.

The CDR3 DNA reads as TGTGCCAGCAGACAACCAGACAGGGAATATGGCTACACCTTC. Amino acids: CASRQPDREYGYTF. This chain links TRBV6-5 with TRBJ1-2, with 7 bases fitting TRBD1. The V gene end was trimmed by 6 bases and the J gene end by 5 bases; junction bases not matched to a gene: 9. This CDR3 spans 14 amino acids. Germline CDR1 is MNHEY and CDR2 is SVGAGI.